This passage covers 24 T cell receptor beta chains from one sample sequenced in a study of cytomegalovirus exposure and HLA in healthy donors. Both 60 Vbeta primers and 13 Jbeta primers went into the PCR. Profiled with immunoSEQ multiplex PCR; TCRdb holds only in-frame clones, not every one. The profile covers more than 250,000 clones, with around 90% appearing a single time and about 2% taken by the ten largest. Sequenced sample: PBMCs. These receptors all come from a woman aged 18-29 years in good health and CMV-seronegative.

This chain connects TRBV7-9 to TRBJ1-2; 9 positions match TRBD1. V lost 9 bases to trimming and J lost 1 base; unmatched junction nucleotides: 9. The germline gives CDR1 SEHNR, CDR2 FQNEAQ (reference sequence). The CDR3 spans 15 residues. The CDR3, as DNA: TGTGCCAGTACTACCCGGGACAGGGATAACTATGGCTACACCTTC. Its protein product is CASTTRDRDNYGYTF.

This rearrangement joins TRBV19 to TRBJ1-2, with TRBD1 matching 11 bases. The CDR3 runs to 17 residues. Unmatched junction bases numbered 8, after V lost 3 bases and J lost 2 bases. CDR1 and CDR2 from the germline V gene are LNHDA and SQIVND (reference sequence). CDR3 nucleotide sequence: TGTGCCAGTAGTATCCCCAGGACAGGGGGCGTGAACTATGGCTACACCTTC. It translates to CASSIPRTGGVNYGYTF.

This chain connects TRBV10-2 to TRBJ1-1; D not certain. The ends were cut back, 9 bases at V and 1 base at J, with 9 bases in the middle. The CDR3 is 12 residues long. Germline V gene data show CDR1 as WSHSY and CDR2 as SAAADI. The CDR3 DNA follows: TGCGCCAGTCTCGGAGGGAACACTGAAGCTTTCTTT. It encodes CASLGGNTEAFF.

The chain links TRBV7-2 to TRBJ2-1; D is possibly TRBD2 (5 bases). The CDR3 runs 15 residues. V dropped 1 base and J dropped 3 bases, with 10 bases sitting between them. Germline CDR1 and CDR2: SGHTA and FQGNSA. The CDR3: CASSLGGGLYNEQFF. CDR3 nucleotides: TGTGCCAGCAGCTTAGGGGGTGGACTCTACAATGAGCAGTTCTTC.

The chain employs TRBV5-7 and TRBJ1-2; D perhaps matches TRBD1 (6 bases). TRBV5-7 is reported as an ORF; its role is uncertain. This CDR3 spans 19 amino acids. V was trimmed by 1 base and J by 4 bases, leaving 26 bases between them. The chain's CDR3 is CASSLRVGGQRQIGYGYTF. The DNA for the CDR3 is TGTGCCAGCAGCTTGAGGGTCGGGGGGCAACGACAAATTGGCTATGGCTACACCTTC.

This CDR3 is CASSLTPGQGTEQYF. The CDR3 region has the DNA TGTGCCAGCTCACTGACGCCGGGACAGGGAACCGAGCAGTACTTC. This chain links TRBV18 with TRBJ2-7; 9 positions agree with TRBD1. Germline V gene sequence: CDR1 KGHSH, CDR2 LQKENI. The junction had 10 bases not matched to a gene; V was cut back by 4 bases and J by 6 bases. The CDR3 consists of 15 residues. Using reference TRBV18 and TRBJ2-7 for the parts outside the CDR3, the full variable domain is NAGVMQNPRHLVRRRGQEARLRCSPMKGHSHVYWYRQLPEEGLKFMVYLQKENIIDESGMPKERFSAEFPKEGPSILRIQQVVRGDSAAYFCASSLTPGQGTEQYFGPGTRLTVT.

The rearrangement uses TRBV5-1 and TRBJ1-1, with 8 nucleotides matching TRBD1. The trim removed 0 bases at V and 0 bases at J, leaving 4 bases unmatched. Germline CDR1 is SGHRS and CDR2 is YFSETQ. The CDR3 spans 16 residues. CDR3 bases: TGCGCCAGCAGCTTGGTGGGGACAGGCTTGAACACTGAAGCTTTCTTT. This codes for CASSLVGTGLNTEAFF.

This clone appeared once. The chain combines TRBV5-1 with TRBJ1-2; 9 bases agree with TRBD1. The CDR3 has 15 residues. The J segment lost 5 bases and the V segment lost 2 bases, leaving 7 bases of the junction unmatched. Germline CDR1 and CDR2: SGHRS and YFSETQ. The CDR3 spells CASSFSGDRVYGYTF. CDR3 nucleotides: TGCGCCAGCAGCTTTTCGGGGGACAGGGTTTATGGCTACACCTTC.

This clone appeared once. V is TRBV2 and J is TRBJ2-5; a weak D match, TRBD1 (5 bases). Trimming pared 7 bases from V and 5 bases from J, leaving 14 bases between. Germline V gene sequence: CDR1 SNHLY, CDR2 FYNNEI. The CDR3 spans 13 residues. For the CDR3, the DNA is TGTGCCAGCAACTCGGTGGGGCGGGAGACCCAGTACTTC. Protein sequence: CASNSVGRETQYF.

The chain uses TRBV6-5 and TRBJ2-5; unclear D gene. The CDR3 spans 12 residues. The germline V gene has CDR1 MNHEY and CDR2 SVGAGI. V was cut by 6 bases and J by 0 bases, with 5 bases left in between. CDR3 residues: CASRQYQETQYF. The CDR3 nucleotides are TGTGCCAGCAGGCAGTACCAAGAGACCCAGTACTTC.

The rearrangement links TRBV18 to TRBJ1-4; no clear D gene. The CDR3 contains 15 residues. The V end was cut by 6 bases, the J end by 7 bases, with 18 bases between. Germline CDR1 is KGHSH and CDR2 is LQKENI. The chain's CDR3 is CASSPIREGGEKLFF. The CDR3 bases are TGTGCCAGCTCCCCCATCCGGGAAGGCGGTGAAAAACTGTTTTTT.

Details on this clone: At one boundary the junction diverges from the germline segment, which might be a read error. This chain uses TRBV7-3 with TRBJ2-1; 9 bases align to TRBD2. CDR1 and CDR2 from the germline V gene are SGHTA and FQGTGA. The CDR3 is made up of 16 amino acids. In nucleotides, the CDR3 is TGTGCCAGCAGCTCCACCGGGACTAGCTCCTATAATGAGCAGTTCTTC. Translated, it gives CASSSTGTSSYNEQFF.

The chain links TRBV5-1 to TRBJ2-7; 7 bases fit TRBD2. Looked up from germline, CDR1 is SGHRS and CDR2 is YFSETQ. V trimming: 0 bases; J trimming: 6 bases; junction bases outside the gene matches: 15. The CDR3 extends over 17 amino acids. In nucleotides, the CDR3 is TGCGCCAGCAGCTTGGTCCCGGCCTTCCAACTAGCGTCCGAGCAGTACTTC. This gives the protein CASSLVPAFQLASEQYF.

The CDR3 bases are TGTGCTAGTGGTTTTGGCCAACAGATCATGAACACTGAAGCTTTCTTT. Translation gives CASGFGQQIMNTEAFF. The rearrangement links TRBV12-5 to TRBJ1-1, with no clear D. CDR3 length equals 16 residues. V was clipped by 3 bases and J by 0 bases, with 14 bases between them. Germline V lookup: CDR1 LGHNT, CDR2 FRNRAP.

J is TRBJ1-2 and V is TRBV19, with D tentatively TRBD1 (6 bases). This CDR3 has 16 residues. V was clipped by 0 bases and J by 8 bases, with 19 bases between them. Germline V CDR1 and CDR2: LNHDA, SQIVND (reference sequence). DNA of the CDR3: TGTGCCAGTAGTATAGATGCCCAGGGGCGGTTAGGAGGCTACACCTTC. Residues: CASSIDAQGRLGGYTF. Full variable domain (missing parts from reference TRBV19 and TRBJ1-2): DGGITQSPKYLFRKEGQNVTLSCEQNLNHDAMYWYRQDPGQGLRLIYYSQIVNDFQKGDIAEGYSVSREKKESFPLTVTSAQKNPTAFYLCASSIDAQGRLGGYTFGSGTRLTVV.

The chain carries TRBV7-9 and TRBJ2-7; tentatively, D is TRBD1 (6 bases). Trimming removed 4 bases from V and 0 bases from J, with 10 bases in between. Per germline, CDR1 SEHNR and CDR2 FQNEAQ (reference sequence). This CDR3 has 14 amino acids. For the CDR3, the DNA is TGTGCCAGCAGCTCCACAGGGCTCTCCTACGAGCAGTACTTC. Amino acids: CASSSTGLSYEQYF. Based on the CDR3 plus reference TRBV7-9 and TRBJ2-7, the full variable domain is DTGVSQNPRHKITKRGQNVTFRCDPISEHNRLYWYRQTLGQGPEFLTYFQNEAQLEKSRLLSDRFSAERPKGSFSTLEIQRTEQGDSAMYLCASSSTGLSYEQYFGPGTRLTVT.

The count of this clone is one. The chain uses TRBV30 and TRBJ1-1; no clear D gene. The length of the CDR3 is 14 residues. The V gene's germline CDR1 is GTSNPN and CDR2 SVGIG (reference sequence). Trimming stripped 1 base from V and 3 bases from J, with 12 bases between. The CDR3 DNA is TGTGCCTGGAGTGGTTCGGCCAGGCACACTGAAGCTTTCTTT. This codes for CAWSGSARHTEAFF. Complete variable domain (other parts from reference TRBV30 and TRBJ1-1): SQTIHQWPATLVQPVGSPLSLECTVEGTSNPNLYWYRQAAGRGLQLLFYSVGIGQISSEVPQNLSASRPQDRQFILSSKKLLLSDSGFYLCAWSGSARHTEAFFGQGTRLTVV.

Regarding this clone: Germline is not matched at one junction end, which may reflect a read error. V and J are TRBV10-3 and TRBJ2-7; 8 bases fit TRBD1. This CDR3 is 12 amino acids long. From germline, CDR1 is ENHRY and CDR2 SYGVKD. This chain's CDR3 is CAIRARGRGPHF. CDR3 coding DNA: TGTGCCATCAGGGCCCGGGGCAGGGGGCCCCACTTC.

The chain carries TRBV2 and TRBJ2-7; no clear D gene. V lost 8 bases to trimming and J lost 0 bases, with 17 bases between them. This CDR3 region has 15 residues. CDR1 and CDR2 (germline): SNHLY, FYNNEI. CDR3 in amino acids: CASLPGGLGSYEQYF. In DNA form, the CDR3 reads TGTGCCAGCCTACCGGGTGGCCTGGGCTCCTACGAGCAGTACTTC.

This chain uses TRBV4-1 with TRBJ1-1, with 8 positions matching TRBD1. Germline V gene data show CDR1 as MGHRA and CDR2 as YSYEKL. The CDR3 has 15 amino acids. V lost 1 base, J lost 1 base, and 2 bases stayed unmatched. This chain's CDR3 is CASSQVTGANTEAFF. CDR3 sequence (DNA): TGCGCCAGCAGCCAAGTGACAGGGGCGAACACTGAAGCTTTCTTT.

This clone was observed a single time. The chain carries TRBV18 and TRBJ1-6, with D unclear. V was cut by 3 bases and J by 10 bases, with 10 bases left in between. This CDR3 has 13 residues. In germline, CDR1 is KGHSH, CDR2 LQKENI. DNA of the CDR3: TGTGCCAGCTCACCTGCGGGAATGTCACCCCTCCACTTT. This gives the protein CASSPAGMSPLHF. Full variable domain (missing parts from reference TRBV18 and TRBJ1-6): NAGVMQNPRHLVRRRGQEARLRCSPMKGHSHVYWYRQLPEEGLKFMVYLQKENIIDESGMPKERFSAEFPKEGPSILRIQQVVRGDSAAYFCASSPAGMSPLHFGNGTRLTVT.

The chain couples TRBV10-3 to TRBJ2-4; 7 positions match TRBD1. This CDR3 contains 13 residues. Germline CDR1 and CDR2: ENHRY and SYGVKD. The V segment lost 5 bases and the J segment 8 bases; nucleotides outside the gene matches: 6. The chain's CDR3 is CAISRTGVDIQYF. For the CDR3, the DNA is TGTGCCATCAGTCGGACAGGCGTAGACATTCAGTACTTC.

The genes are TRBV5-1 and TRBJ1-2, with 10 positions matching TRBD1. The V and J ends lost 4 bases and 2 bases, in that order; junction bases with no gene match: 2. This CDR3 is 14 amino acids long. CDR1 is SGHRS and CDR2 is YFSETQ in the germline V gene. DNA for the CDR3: TGCGCCAGCAGCCAGGACAGGGGGAACTATGGCTACACCTTC. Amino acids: CASSQDRGNYGYTF.

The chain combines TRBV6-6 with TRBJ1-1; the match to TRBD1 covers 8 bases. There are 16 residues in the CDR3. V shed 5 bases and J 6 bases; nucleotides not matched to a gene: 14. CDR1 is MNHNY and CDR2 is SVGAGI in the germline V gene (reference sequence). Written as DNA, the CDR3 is TGTGCCAGCAGTCCTATCGTCGAGACAGGGGATCCTGAAGCTTTCTTT. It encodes CASSPIVETGDPEAFF.